This T cell receptor beta chain was captured in a study of response to subunit inactivated influenza vaccine (dated by TCRdb to between 2017 and 2018). About the investigation overall: Deep quantitative T cell receptor repertoire profiling was used in the study to track responses to a trivalent subunit inactivated influenza vaccine.

What the research found in general, with its limitations: The authors suggested that each seasonal influenza vaccination may recruit only a limited number of new T cells.

In regard to this clonotype: Which antigen it targets is not known. The input lacks base qualities; no much larger clone sits a single base away.

The CDR3 goes from the cysteine to the phenylalanine over 17 residues. The entry retains the CDR3 DNA only, 51 bases that are in frame from base 1. Unmatched junction bases come to 6, with V trimmed by 0 bases and J by 2 bases. For CDR1 and CDR2, the germline V gene lists SGHDN and FVKESK. Library method: RT-PCR. The sequencing machine was an Illumina HiSeq 2500. The public sequencing data were trimmed at Q25 with fastp and processed into clonotypes with MiXCR by TCRdb, which kept only in-frame beta chains. Merged by CDR3 protein, the rows form single entries marked with the most common genes and DNA. The sample table shows about 160,000 distinct CDR3 sequences, and about 10% are seen once. The ten largest account for 35% to 40% of the sample.

The V gene is TRBV14 and the J gene is TRBJ2-3; 9 junctional bases match TRBD2. Sample: CD8+ T cells sorted from PBMCs, taken around 25 months after vaccination. This clonotype originated in a man between 50 and 69 years old who received an inactivated influenza vaccine. Donor details come from another sample of the same person, matched by shared clones. The nucleotide sequence reads as follows: TGTGCCAGCAGCCAAGATTATAGCGGGAGTGTCACAGATACGCAGTATTTT. This gives the protein CASSQDYSGSVTDTQYF.